What follows are 24 T cell receptor beta chains derived from one specimen sequenced in a study of shared clonotypes between healthy human individuals. Produced via immunoSEQ multiplex PCR; TCRdb's table is partial and in-frame only. Here the sample spans some 2 million clones, 95% being singletons. Source material: naive CD4+ T cells sorted from blood. The subset denotes: CD45RA+ positively selected. Receptor source: a man aged 18 to 30 in good health.

The chain links TRBV5-4 to TRBJ1-2; tentative D call: TRBD1 (5 bases). In germline, CDR1 is SGHNT, CDR2 YYREEE (reference sequence). The CDR3 extends over 14 amino acids. The V end was cut by 4 bases, the J end by 3 bases, with 13 bases between. The CDR3, as DNA: TGTGCCAGCAGCCAATCCGCGGGGGACTATGGCTACACCTTC. Translating gives CASSQSAGDYGYTF.

The chain recombines TRBV28 with TRBJ1-2; no definite D call. This CDR3 has 13 residues. Germline lookup yields CDR1 MDHEN and CDR2 SYDVKM. V was shortened by 3 bases and J by 7 bases, with 12 bases between the two germline ends. The CDR3 region has the DNA TGTGCCAGCAGTTTTAGGGTGGGGTTTGGCTACACCTTC. This gives the protein CASSFRVGFGYTF.

This clone showed up just once. The chain carries TRBV13 and TRBJ2-6, with D hard to call. CDR3 length: 15 residues. The V gene's germline CDR1 is PRHDT and CDR2 FYEKMQ (reference sequence). The ends were cut back, 5 bases at V and 0 bases at J, with 8 bases in the middle. The CDR3 bases are TGTGCCAGCAGCCGGGCTAGCTCTGGGGCCAACGTCCTGACTTTC. Its protein product is CASSRASSGANVLTF.

The V gene is TRBV5-1, the J gene TRBJ2-7; a weak D match, TRBD1 (6 bases). V gave up 2 bases and J gave up 5 bases, with 14 bases separating them. Germline V gives CDR1 SGHRS, CDR2 YFSETQ. The CDR3 length is 14 residues. In DNA, the CDR3 is TGCGCCAGCAGCTTCGACAGGTTCGGGCACGAGCAGTACTTC. This encodes CASSFDRFGHEQYF.

The DNA of the CDR3 is TGTGCCAGCAGCCGCAATGCGGGGGCTGGAAATGAAAAACTGTTTTTT. It codes for CASSRNAGAGNEKLFF. This chain links TRBV7-9 with TRBJ1-4; possible D gene TRBD1, 6 bases. Trimming removed 5 bases from V and 5 bases from J, with 18 bases in between. Germline V lookup: CDR1 SEHNR, CDR2 FQNEAQ (reference sequence). The CDR3 contains 16 residues.

The chain has TRBV30 and TRBJ2-7, with 11 bases fitting TRBD1. The CDR3 runs 15 residues. Germline trimming cut 5 bases from V and 5 bases from J; bases unmatched to any gene: 11. CDR1 is GTSNPN and CDR2 is SVGIG in the germline V gene (reference sequence). The chain's CDR3 is CAWDGLGTGGNEQYF. The CDR3 bases are TGTGCCTGGGATGGACTAGGGACAGGGGGGAACGAGCAGTACTTC.

V is TRBV9 and J is TRBJ2-3, with 7 positions matching TRBD2. This CDR3 contains 15 residues. The germline V gene has CDR1 SGDLS and CDR2 YYNGEE. V shed 4 bases, J shed 5 bases, and the junction held 10 bases outside the gene matches. This CDR3 is CASSPLGGGVDTQYF. CDR3 DNA: TGTGCCAGCAGCCCTCTCGGGGGAGGGGTAGATACGCAGTATTTT.

The rearrangement joins TRBV4-1 to TRBJ1-3, with D hard to call. Trimming cost V 1 base and J 4 bases, with 11 bases left between them. CDR1 and CDR2 (germline): MGHRA, YSYEKL. There are 15 residues in the CDR3. CDR3 bases: TGCGCCAGCAGCCAAGTGGGTAAAGCCGGAAACACCATATATTTT. The encoded protein is CASSQVGKAGNTIYF.

The rearrangement uses TRBV5-4 and TRBJ2-5, with TRBD2 identical over 10 bases. There are 16 residues in the CDR3. After removal of 0 bases from V and 2 bases from J, the junction contained 4 bases not matched to a gene. Germline V gene sequence: CDR1 SGHNT, CDR2 YYREEE (reference sequence). In DNA form, the CDR3 reads TGTGCCAGCAGCTTGGAGGGACTAGCGTCTCAAGAGACCCAGTACTTC. Protein: CASSLEGLASQETQYF. Complete variable domain (other parts from reference TRBV5-4 and TRBJ2-5): ETGVTQSPTHLIKTRGQQVTLRCSSQSGHNTVSWYQQALGQGPQFIFQYYREEENGRGNFPPRFSGLQFPNYSSELNVNALELDDSALYLCASSLEGLASQETQYFGPGTRLLVL.

This sequence joins TRBV5-1 and TRBJ2-5; tentative D call: TRBD2 (5 bases). The CDR3 has 15 amino acids. V was cut by 5 bases and J by 1 base, with 15 bases left in between. Germline values: CDR1 SGHRS, CDR2 YFSETQ. The CDR3 DNA follows: TGCGCCAGCAGGGCGGGTTTACAATTCCAAGAGACCCAGTACTTC. Residues: CASRAGLQFQETQYF.

The chain joins TRBV7-2 to TRBJ2-7; D is perhaps TRBD1 or TRBD2 (5 bases each). The germline gives CDR1 SGHTA, CDR2 FQGNSA. The CDR3 is made up of 13 amino acids. Trimming left V 5 bases short and J 3 bases short, with 11 bases between. Here the CDR3 DNA reads TGTGCCAGCAGCCTCGGGGCCCGCTACGAGCAGTACTTC. Translated: CASSLGARYEQYF. Full variable domain (missing parts from reference TRBV7-2 and TRBJ2-7): GAGVSQSPSNKVTEKGKDVELRCDPISGHTALYWYRQSLGQGLEFLIYFQGNSAPDKSGLPSDRFSAERTGGSVSTLTIQRTQQEDSAVYLCASSLGARYEQYFGPGTRLTVT.

The chain links TRBV5-4 to TRBJ2-1; D remains unclear. This CDR3 has 12 amino acids. The germline V gene has CDR1 SGHNT and CDR2 YYREEE (reference sequence). With 4 bases removed from V and 6 bases from J, the gap between germline ends came to 8 bases. The CDR3 spells CASSVNSNEQFF. The DNA of the CDR3 is TGTGCCAGCAGCGTAAACAGCAATGAGCAGTTCTTC.

Remarks on this clone: The same CDR3 arises from other DNA sequences in this sample as well. V usage is TRBV30 and J usage is TRBJ2-7; D is perhaps TRBD1 (6 bases). Trimming stripped 3 bases from V and 7 bases from J, with 10 bases between. CDR1 and CDR2 (germline): GTSNPN, SVGIG (reference sequence). The CDR3 runs to 11 residues. CDR3 in DNA: TGTGCCTGGAGGGGGGCGCGTGAGCAGTACTTC. This codes for CAWRGAREQYF.

The sample holds a few counts of this clone. The identical CDR3 is also encoded by other nucleotide sequences in the sample. The gene calls are TRBV28 and TRBJ1-2; D unresolved. V was clipped by 11 bases and J by 3 bases, with 13 bases between them. The CDR3 spans 12 residues. The V gene's germline CDR1 is MDHEN and CDR2 SYDVKM. For the CDR3, the DNA is TGTGCCTCCTCCTGGGGTGACTATGGCTACACCTTC. Translation: CASSWGDYGYTF.

The rearrangement uses TRBV25-1 and TRBJ1-3; 9 bases agree with TRBD1. This CDR3 region has 13 residues. J was trimmed by 11 bases and V by 2 bases; bases with no gene match: 4. CDR1 and CDR2 from the germline V gene are MGHDK and SYGVNS. The CDR3 is CASSEQQGAAIYF. The CDR3 bases are TGTGCCAGCAGTGAACAACAGGGGGCCGCCATATATTTT. The entire variable domain, with the rest obtained from reference TRBV25-1 and TRBJ1-3, is as follows: EADIYQTPRYLVIGTGKKITLECSQTMGHDKMYWYQQDPGMELHLIHYSYGVNSTEKGDLSSESTVSRIRTEHFPLTLESARPSHTSQYLCASSEQQGAAIYFGEGSWLTVV.

This clone turned up a few times. This chain links TRBV6-5 with TRBJ1-6; D not certain. Trimming removed 4 bases from V and 12 bases from J, with 19 bases in between. This CDR3 has 15 residues. Germline CDR1 reads MNHEY; CDR2 reads SVGAGI. CDR3 sequence: CASSSSTVALLPLHF. Here the CDR3 DNA reads TGTGCCAGCAGTTCCTCTACAGTTGCCCTTCTACCCCTCCACTTT.

The chain carries TRBV11-2 and TRBJ2-5; D perhaps matches TRBD2 (6 bases). The V and J ends lost 4 bases and 2 bases respectively, with 17 bases between them. The germline V gene encodes CDR1 SGHAT and CDR2 FQNNGV. The CDR3 consists of 16 residues. The CDR3 DNA is TGTGCCAGCAGCTCACGACTAGTTGGGACGCAAGAGACCCAGTACTTC. Its protein product is CASSSRLVGTQETQYF.

The rearrangement links TRBV29-1 to TRBJ2-5; 8 bases agree with TRBD1. The CDR3 is 12 amino acids. CDR1 is SQVTM and CDR2 is ANQGSEA in the germline V gene. Losses at the gene ends were 6 bases for V and 5 bases for J; bases not matched to a gene: 5. DNA for the CDR3: TGCAGCGTAACAGGGGGTTATGAGACCCAGTACTTC. Translating it yields CSVTGGYETQYF. The complete variable domain, with remaining parts taken from reference TRBV29-1 and TRBJ2-5, reads SAVISQKPSRDICQRGTSLTIQCQVDSQVTMMFWYRQQPGQSLTLIATANQGSEATYESGFVIDKFPISRPNLTFSTLTVSNMSPEDSSIYLCSVTGGYETQYFGPGTRLLVL.

The chain joins TRBV6-6 to TRBJ2-7, with 10 bases fitting TRBD2. V shed 8 bases, J shed 3 bases, and the junction held 7 bases outside the gene matches. Per the germline V gene, CDR1 is MNHNY and CDR2 is SVGAGI (reference sequence). The CDR3 is made up of 14 amino acids. The CDR3 DNA sequence: TGTGCCAGCTATGGGCTAGCGGGGGACTACGAGCAGTACTTC. It yields the protein CASYGLAGDYEQYF.

The V gene is TRBV6-5, the J gene TRBJ2-7; D may be TRBD1 (7 bases). This CDR3 has 13 amino acids. Trimming left V 7 bases short and J 4 bases short, with 14 bases between. From germline, CDR1 is MNHEY and CDR2 SVGAGI. The CDR3 region has the DNA TGTGCCAGCAACGCTGCAGGGGGGTACGAGCAGTACTTC. It is translated as CASNAAGGYEQYF.

The chain employs TRBV21-1 and TRBJ2-7. TRBV21-1 is designated a pseudogene. This CDR3 has 10 amino acids. The CDR3 coding sequence is TGTGCCAGCAGCCCCTGGGAGCAGTACTTC. This gives the protein CASSPWEQYF.

This clone was recorded once. The chain carries TRBV7-9 and TRBJ2-4; D is undetermined. The germline V gene has CDR1 SEHNR and CDR2 FQNEAQ (reference sequence). Trimming took 6 bases from V and 1 from J, leaving 7 bases between them. The CDR3 runs 13 residues. Here the CDR3 reads CASRDEAKNIQYF. As DNA, the CDR3 is TGTGCCAGCAGGGATGAGGCCAAAAACATTCAGTACTTC.

The CDR3 here is CASSLGDRDVDTQYF. CDR3 DNA sequence: TGCGCCAGCAGCTTGGGGGACAGGGATGTAGATACGCAGTATTTT. V and J are TRBV5-1 and TRBJ2-3, with 9 bases identical to TRBD1. This CDR3 has 15 amino acids. The J segment lost 5 bases and the V segment lost 0 bases, leaving 4 bases of the junction unmatched. Germline V gene sequence: CDR1 SGHRS, CDR2 YFSETQ.

This clone was detected only once. This chain joins TRBV5-8 and TRBJ2-7; D remains unclear. Germline values: CDR1 SGHTS, CDR2 YDEGEE. This CDR3 region has 13 residues. V lost 3 bases and J 1 base, leaving 8 bases between the germline ends. The CDR3 loop is CASSSQNSYEQYF. CDR3 nucleotides: TGTGCCAGCAGCTCCCAAAATTCCTACGAGCAGTACTTC.